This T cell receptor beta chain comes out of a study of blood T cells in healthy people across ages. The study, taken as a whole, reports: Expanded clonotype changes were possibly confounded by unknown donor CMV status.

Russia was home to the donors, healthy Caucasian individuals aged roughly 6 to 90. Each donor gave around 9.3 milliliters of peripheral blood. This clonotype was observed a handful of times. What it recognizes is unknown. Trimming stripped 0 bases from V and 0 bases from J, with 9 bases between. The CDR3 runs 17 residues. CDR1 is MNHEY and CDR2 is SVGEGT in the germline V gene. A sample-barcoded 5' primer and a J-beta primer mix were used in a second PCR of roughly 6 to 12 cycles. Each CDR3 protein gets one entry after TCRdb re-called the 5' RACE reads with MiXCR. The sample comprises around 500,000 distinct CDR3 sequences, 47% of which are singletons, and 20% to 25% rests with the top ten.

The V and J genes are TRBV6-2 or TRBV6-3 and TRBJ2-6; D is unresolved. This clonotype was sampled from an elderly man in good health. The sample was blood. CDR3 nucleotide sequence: TGTGCCAGCAGTTACTCGAGACACACCTCTGGGGCCAACGTCCTGACTTTC. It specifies CASSYSRHTSGANVLTF.